Presented here are 14 T cell receptor beta chains from one specimen sequenced in a study of patients and donors after allogeneic stem cell transplantation. TCRdb fed the RT-PCR reads into MiXCR, producing one record per CDR3 protein. The sample contains about 24,000 distinct CDR3 sequences, around 31% of which appear only once. Sequenced input: blood, either unsorted or a sorted T cell fraction (not recorded which). These receptors came from a human donor who was either an allogeneic HSCT recipient or a stem cell or donor lymphocyte infusion donor (not recorded which). It is not recorded whose cells these are; they may come from a transplant donor.

This clonotype was observed a handful of times. The V call is TRBV7-3, the J call TRBJ1-6; D may be TRBD1 (5 bases). The CDR3 is 14 residues long. Germline lookup yields CDR1 SGHTA and CDR2 FQGTGA. The V end lost 4 bases, the J end lost 7 bases, and 11 bases lay between the germline ends. CDR3 loop: CASSSPGQNSPLHF. The CDR3 coding sequence is TGTGCCAGCAGCTCCCCCGGACAAAATTCACCCCTCCACTTT.

This clonotype has a handful of counts. V usage is TRBV20-1 and J usage is TRBJ2-4; TRBD1 matches at 8 bases. Trimming removed 6 bases from V and 7 bases from J; junction bases left unmatched: 11. Germline V gene data show CDR1 as DFQATT and CDR2 as SNEGSKA (reference sequence). This CDR3 is 14 amino acids long. Here the CDR3 reads CSALRRTGPNIQYF. The CDR3 coding sequence is TGCAGTGCCTTGAGACGGACAGGGCCTAACATTCAGTACTTC.

By share, this clonotype counts as medium-sized (0.01 to 0.1%). The V and J genes are TRBV12-3 or TRBV12-4 and TRBJ1-2; D is unresolved. CDR3 length equals 14 residues. Trimming left V 3 bases short and J 7 bases short, with 15 bases between. CDR3 coding DNA: TGTGCCAGCAGTTTGTTTGGAACCCGAGGTGGCTACACCTTC. Residues: CASSLFGTRGGYTF.

The V gene is TRBV5-1, the J gene TRBJ2-7, with 7 nucleotides matching TRBD1. Germline V gives CDR1 SGHRS, CDR2 YFSETQ. V was pared by 3 bases and J by 2 bases, with 8 bases of the junction left unmatched. This CDR3 is built from 15 residues. As DNA, the CDR3 is TGCGCCAGCAGCTCAGAAGACAGGGAAACCTACGAGCAGTACTTC. Its protein is CASSSEDRETYEQYF.

This clonotype was recorded many times. V is TRBV7-2 and J is TRBJ2-1; 10 positions agree with TRBD2. Germline V gene data show CDR1 as SGHTA and CDR2 as FQGNSA. The CDR3 runs 19 residues. Trimming cost V 0 bases and J 0 bases; bases outside gene matches: 8. CDR3 amino acids: CASSLALLAGARSYNEQFF. The CDR3 bases are TGTGCCAGCAGCTTAGCGCTTCTAGCGGGGGCCCGCTCCTACAATGAGCAGTTCTTC. Full variable domain (missing parts from reference TRBV7-2 and TRBJ2-1): GAGVSQSPSNKVTEKGKDVELRCDPISGHTALYWYRQSLGQGLEFLIYFQGNSAPDKSGLPSDRFSAERTGGSVSTLTIQRTQQEDSAVYLCASSLALLAGARSYNEQFFGPGTRLTVL.

This sequence joins TRBV5-1 and TRBJ1-1, with no clear D. The CDR3 runs 14 residues. Trimming left V 2 bases short and J 0 bases short, with 8 bases between. The germline CDR1 and CDR2 sequences are SGHRS and YFSETQ. The CDR3 protein is CASSFAGMNTEAFF. DNA of the CDR3: TGCGCCAGCAGCTTTGCAGGCATGAACACTGAAGCTTTCTTT.

This sequence joins TRBV24-1 and TRBJ2-5; D not resolved. Germline V gives CDR1 KGHDR, CDR2 SFDVKD. The CDR3 extends over 13 amino acids. V was trimmed by 3 bases and J by 4 bases, leaving 8 bases between them. The CDR3 sequence is CATSDPPRETQYF. The DNA of the CDR3 is TGTGCCACCAGTGATCCACCGAGAGAGACCCAGTACTTC.

This sequence joins TRBV29-1 and TRBJ1-4; 7 bases map to TRBD1. From germline, CDR1 is SQVTM and CDR2 ANQGSEA. The CDR3 is made up of 14 amino acids. Germline trimming cut 6 bases from V and 8 bases from J; bases unmatched to any gene: 12. This CDR3 reads CSVVAPGQREKLFF. In nucleotides, the CDR3 is TGCAGCGTGGTGGCACCGGGACAGAGAGAAAAACTGTTTTTT.

There are many counts of this clonotype. The V gene is TRBV7-9, the J gene TRBJ1-1; D remains ambiguous. This CDR3 contains 13 residues. The germline V gene has CDR1 SEHNR and CDR2 FQNEAQ (reference sequence). V gave up 6 bases and J gave up 1 base, with 9 bases separating them. The CDR3 nucleotides read TGTGCCAGCAGTTTGCACCCGAACACTGAAGCTTTCTTT. Translation: CASSLHPNTEAFF.

This clonotype came up a few times. The chain joins TRBV19 to TRBJ1-5, with D perhaps matching TRBD1 (5 bases). CDR1 is LNHDA, CDR2 SQIVND, per germline (reference sequence). The V end was cut by 8 bases, the J end by 0 bases, with 14 bases between. There are 15 residues in the CDR3. The CDR3: CASQDRDYSNQPQHF. Written as DNA, the CDR3 is TGTGCCAGTCAAGACAGAGATTATAGCAATCAGCCCCAGCATTTT.

Worth noting for this clonotype: Its ends do not fully match the called genes, so a read error is possible. The gene calls are TRBV20-1 and TRBJ2-7, with D perhaps matching TRBD1 (5 bases). CDR1 and CDR2 (germline): DFQATT, SNEGSKA (reference sequence). This CDR3 has 15 residues. The CDR3 loop reads CSARDFRTNVYEQYF. In DNA form, the CDR3 reads TGTAGTGCTAGAGATTTTAGGACAAACGTCTACGAGCAGTACTTC.

In this sample, this clonotype turned up a few times. J is TRBJ1-6 and V is TRBV4-1; D gene uncertain. V lost 0 bases and J lost 2, with 11 bases in between. The CDR3 is 17 residues long. Germline CDR1 is MGHRA and CDR2 is YSYEKL. The CDR3 reads CASSQDQERAYNSPLHF. Written as DNA, the CDR3 is TGCGCCAGCAGCCAAGATCAGGAGCGGGCCTATAATTCACCCCTCCACTTT.

V usage is TRBV20-1 and J usage is TRBJ1-6, with no clear D. V was shortened by 5 bases and J by 0 bases, with 11 bases between the two germline ends. This CDR3 has 15 residues. Germline V gives CDR1 DFQATT, CDR2 SNEGSKA (reference sequence). The CDR3 nucleotides are TGCAGTGCTGTCAGAGGTAGCTCCTATAATTCACCCCTCCACTTT. It codes for CSAVRGSSYNSPLHF.

This clonotype appeared many times. This rearrangement joins TRBV12-3 or TRBV12-4 to TRBJ1-4; the D gene is possibly TRBD1 (5 bases). This CDR3 spans 16 amino acids. V was shortened by 1 base and J by 0 bases, with 9 bases between the two germline ends. The CDR3 is CASSLGGFATNEKLFF. The CDR3, as DNA: TGTGCCAGCAGTTTAGGGGGGTTTGCAACTAATGAAAAACTGTTTTTT.